The TCR beta chain under discussion was sequenced for a study of T cells in Graves' hyperthyroidism and ophthalmopathy. This clonotype was counted ten times or more. Graves' hyperthyroidism qualified as stable when ophthalmopathy did not progress within 18 months. Regions amplified from RNA transcripts were the TCR beta CDR3 regions. The TCR CDR3 first-round RT-PCR relied on the HTBI primer set. TCRdb passed the multiplex PCR reads through MiXCR, listing each CDR3 protein once. The sample consists of hundreds of thousands of distinct CDR3 sequences, about 12% of them appearing once. The sample comprised blood. The sequence came from a woman younger than 35 with Graves' hyperthyroidism.

DNA for the CDR3: TGCGCCAGCAGCCAAGGGGGGCATGAGCAGTTCTTC. Amino acids: CASSQGGHEQFF. The chain couples TRBV4-1 to TRBJ2-1; possibly TRBD1 for D (6 bases). V lost 1 base, J lost 8 bases, and 6 bases lay in between. This CDR3 comprises 12 residues. Germline CDR1 is MGHRA and CDR2 is YSYEKL.